This T cell receptor (beta chain) emerged from a study of tumor T cells in aggressive B-cell lymphoma. Trimming took 4 bases from V and 6 from J, leaving 18 bases between them. The CDR3 is 15 residues long. The V gene's germline CDR1 is LGHNA and CDR2 YSLEER. Clones were sequenced by immunoSEQ multiplex PCR, and TCRdb holds only the in-frame ones, with some missing. The sample consists of about 2,800 clones, 85% of them appearing once. This clonotype originated in an adult with diffuse large B cell lymphoma. Some clones in this sample may be carry-over from other donors' samples. The chain is built from TRBV4-3 and TRBJ1-2, with D maybe TRBD1 (5 bases). Source material: tumor tissue. The CDR3 DNA reads TGCGCCAGCAGCCTGGGGCTTCGGGTAGGGGATGGCTACACCTTC. Its translation: CASSLGLRVGDGYTF.